Below, 8 T cell receptor beta chains from the same sample are listed, as sequenced in a study of T cells in Graves' hyperthyroidism and ophthalmopathy (dated by TCRdb to about 2019). The library was built by means of multiplex PCR. This sample was sequenced with an Illumina HiSeq 2000. The TCR beta CDR3 regions were amplified from RNA transcripts. For the first round of RT-PCR on the TCR CDR3, the HTBI primer set was used together with the Qiagen OneStep RT-PCR kit. The raw public data were reprocessed by TCRdb itself: fastp quality trimming at Q25, MiXCR clonotype calling, in-frame beta chains only. CDR3 protein duplicates are merged, each entry listing the most common genes and DNA. The sample table records more than 350,000 distinct CDR3 sequences; 15% of these occur just once. About 33% of the sample is taken by the ten largest. The sequencing input was blood. The receptor source for this set is a woman aged 25 to 39 with Graves' hyperthyroidism.

In its sample, this clonotype was seen many times. The rearrangement uses TRBV10-3 and TRBJ1-1; maybe TRBD1 (5 bases). Germline V CDR1 and CDR2: ENHRY, SYGVKD. Trimming took off 6 bases at V and 5 bases at J, with 16 bases between the two ends. The CDR3 sequence is 14 residues long. As DNA, the CDR3 is TGTGCCATCAGCGAGCGGGACGTTCCGACTGAAGCTTTCTTT. Its protein is CAISERDVPTEAFF.

A few counts support this clonotype. The CDR3 spells CASSLTSGMYNEQFF. In DNA form, the CDR3 reads TGTGCCAGCAGCTTGACTAGCGGGATGTACAATGAGCAGTTCTTC. The chain carries TRBV5-4 and TRBJ2-1, with TRBD2 identical over 10 bases. Per the germline V gene, CDR1 is SGHNT and CDR2 is YYREEE (reference sequence). This CDR3 is 15 amino acids long. The J segment lost 4 bases and the V segment lost 1 base, leaving 2 bases of the junction unmatched.

The gene calls are TRBV7-9 and TRBJ2-5; the match to TRBD2 covers 11 bases. There are 16 residues in the CDR3. The ends lost 4 bases at V and 4 bases at J; junction bases unmatched: 8. The germline CDR1 and CDR2 sequences are SEHNR and FQNEAQ (reference sequence). CDR3 bases: TGTGCCAGCAGCTCTTTAGCGGGAGGGGCACTAGAGACCCAGTACTTC. Translated: CASSSLAGGALETQYF.

About this clonotype itself: The DNA is left out, because the CDR3 cannot be placed on it with certainty; the CDR3 is given as TCRdb lists it. The genes are TRBV6-1 and TRBJ1-1. The CDR3 numbers 15 amino acids, ends counted. Germline-derived CDR1 and CDR2 are MNHNS and SASEGT. This chain's CDR3 is CASSESSSFGHGTFF.

This clonotype was detected a few times. This rearrangement joins TRBV30 to TRBJ2-1; no clear D gene. The CDR3 length is 12 residues. Germline V lookup: CDR1 GTSNPN, CDR2 SVGIG (reference sequence). V dropped 3 bases and J dropped 3 bases, with 6 bases sitting between them. The CDR3 bases are TGTGCCTGGAGCCAGAACTACAATGAGCAGTTCTTC. Encoded protein: CAWSQNYNEQFF.

At least ten counts were recorded for this clonotype. CDR3 region: CASSLAPDGAGTEAFF. In nucleotides, the CDR3 is TGTGCCAGCAGCTTAGCCCCGGACGGAGCGGGCACTGAAGCTTTCTTT. The chain links TRBV7-2 to TRBJ1-1; no definite D call. V was pared by 0 bases and J by 4 bases, with 15 bases between. The length of the CDR3 is 16 residues. The germline gives CDR1 SGHTA, CDR2 FQGNSA.

This clonotype was seen ten or more times. This chain links TRBV6-1 with TRBJ2-5; 8 bases agree with TRBD1. Germline values: CDR1 MNHNS, CDR2 SASEGT. V was pared by 5 bases and J by 9 bases, with 17 bases of the junction left unmatched. This CDR3 has 16 residues. For the CDR3, the DNA is TGTGCCAGCAGTTCGAGGACAGGGACAGTTGGGGTTGCCCAGTACTTC. Its translation is CASSSRTGTVGVAQYF.

This clonotype was seen many times. The chain couples TRBV15 to TRBJ1-2; D remains ambiguous. V was trimmed by 3 bases and J by 4 bases, leaving 9 bases between them. Germline values: CDR1 LNHNV, CDR2 YYDKDF (reference sequence). This CDR3 is 13 amino acids long. The CDR3 DNA is TGTGCCACCAGCAGGGGGATTACCTATGGCTACACCTTC. Its translation is CATSRGITYGYTF.